Listed here are 20 T cell receptor beta chains from one sample, sequenced in a study of CD8 T cells in Susac syndrome. RNA in amounts of about 0.45 to 1 ug was reverse transcribed with random hexamers. TCRdb passed the immunoSEQ multiplex PCR reads through MiXCR, listing each CDR3 protein once. The table lists approximately 150,000 distinct CDR3 sequences, 85% to 95% of them singletons. What was sequenced was CD4+ T cells from PBMCs. Receptor source: a human donor with multiple sclerosis.

J is TRBJ1-6 and V is TRBV20-1; D perhaps matches TRBD1 (6 bases). The CDR3 sequence is 15 residues long. V lost 5 bases to trimming and J lost 8 bases, with 19 bases between them. In germline, CDR1 is DFQATT, CDR2 SNEGSKA (reference sequence). CDR3 DNA sequence: TGCAGTGCTGCCAACAGGGTTCTTCGGGATTCACCCCTCCACTTT. It encodes CSAANRVLRDSPLHF.

The gene calls are TRBV3-1 and TRBJ1-2; no firm D call. CDR3 length: 12 amino acids. Trimming took off 8 bases at V and 4 bases at J, with 11 bases between the two ends. The germline CDR1 and CDR2 sequences are LGHDT and YNNKEL (reference sequence). CDR3 sequence (DNA): TGTGCCAGCCGTACCATCGGCTATGGCTACACCTTC. Residues: CASRTIGYGYTF. The whole variable domain, remainder taken from reference TRBV3-1 and TRBJ1-2, is DTAVSQTPKYLVTQMGNDKSIKCEQNLGHDTMYWYKQDSKKFLKIMFSYNNKELIINETVPNRFSPKSPDKAHLNLHINSLELGDSAVYFCASRTIGYGYTFGSGTRLTVV.

V gene TRBV11-2 combines with J gene TRBJ2-3; 9 bases align to TRBD2. The CDR3 loop spans 15 amino acids. Per the germline V gene, CDR1 is SGHAT and CDR2 is FQNNGV. Trimming removed 5 bases from V and 3 bases from J; junction bases left unmatched: 6. DNA of the CDR3: TGTGCCAGCAGCGGGGCTAGCGGGATGACAGATACGCAGTATTTT. Its protein is CASSGASGMTDTQYF.

The chain employs TRBV2 and TRBJ2-7; TRBD1 is a possible D gene (6 bases). The length of the CDR3 is 14 residues. Trimming cost V 7 bases and J 0 bases, with 13 bases left between them. Germline values: CDR1 SNHLY, CDR2 FYNNEI. The CDR3 coding sequence is TGTGCCAGCACCGAACAGGGTCCCTCCTACGAGCAGTACTTC. It encodes CASTEQGPSYEQYF.

The chain carries TRBV24-1 and TRBJ2-5; no clear D gene. The germline gives CDR1 KGHDR, CDR2 SFDVKD. Trimming shortened V by 4 bases and J by 1 base, and 9 bases separated the two germline ends. The CDR3 has 14 residues. The CDR3 nucleotides read TGTGCCACCAGTGAAGGGTCACTCCAAGAGACCCAGTACTTC. Amino acids: CATSEGSLQETQYF.

The chain uses TRBV5-1 and TRBJ2-7, with D unclear. Germline values: CDR1 SGHRS, CDR2 YFSETQ. V lost 7 bases and J lost 6, with 20 bases in between. This CDR3 region has 14 residues. Here the CDR3 reads CASSLETGLREQYF. CDR3 in DNA: TGCGCCAGCTCTCTTGAGACCGGGCTCCGCGAGCAGTACTTC.

The chain carries TRBV14 and TRBJ2-3; D gene unclear. CDR1 and CDR2 from the germline V gene are SGHDN and FVKESK. V lost 1 base and J 7 bases, leaving 9 bases between the germline ends. There are 13 residues in the CDR3. The CDR3 DNA reads as TGTGCCAGCAGCCAAGGCAGGCAAAATACGCAGTATTTT. This encodes CASSQGRQNTQYF.

The chain combines TRBV20-1 with TRBJ2-7; possible D gene TRBD1, 6 bases. CDR3 length: 13 residues. CDR1 is DFQATT, CDR2 SNEGSKA, per germline (reference sequence). V lost 6 bases and J lost 3, with 15 bases in between. CDR3 amino acids: CSAPQGTLYEQYF. The CDR3 nucleotides are TGCAGTGCCCCTCAGGGGACCCTCTACGAGCAGTACTTC.

CDR3 region: CAWSPPPTGIYGYTF. The CDR3, as DNA: TGTGCCTGGAGTCCTCCACCGACAGGGATCTATGGCTACACCTTC. The chain employs TRBV30 and TRBJ1-2; 7 nucleotides match TRBD1. V trimming: 2 bases; J trimming: 4 bases; junction bases outside the gene matches: 10. In germline, CDR1 is GTSNPN, CDR2 SVGIG (reference sequence). The CDR3 has 15 residues.

The chain uses TRBV3-1 and TRBJ2-5; D call uncertain. The V and J ends lost 5 bases and 2 bases respectively, with 21 bases between them. The CDR3 length is 17 residues. CDR1 is LGHDT and CDR2 is YNNKEL in the germline V gene (reference sequence). In DNA, the CDR3 is TGTGCCAGCAGCTCGTACAAGGCTTCGCAGTGGCAAGAGACCCAGTACTTC. It is translated as CASSSYKASQWQETQYF.

The chain has TRBV4-1 and TRBJ2-2; D possibly matches TRBD1 or TRBD2 (5 bases each). Between the trimmed V and J ends, which lost 2 bases and 7 bases, there was a span of 20 bases. The germline V gene encodes CDR1 MGHRA and CDR2 YSYEKL. This CDR3 comprises 17 residues. CDR3 DNA: TGCGCCAGCAGCCAACGCCTAGACTGGGGGACGGGCGGGGAGCTGTTTTTT. Translated, it gives CASSQRLDWGTGGELFF.

The rearrangement links TRBV9 to TRBJ1-2; tentative D call: TRBD1 (5 bases). CDR1 and CDR2 (germline): SGDLS, YYNGEE. The CDR3 runs to 15 residues. Between the trimmed V and J ends, which lost 0 bases and 6 bases, there was a span of 15 bases. The CDR3 DNA is TGTGCCAGCAGCGTAGATGCGGGGACCGGCAATGGCTACACCTTC. It translates to CASSVDAGTGNGYTF.

The V gene is TRBV3-1, the J gene TRBJ1-1; D ambiguous. This CDR3 has 15 amino acids. Germline CDR1 reads LGHDT; CDR2 reads YNNKEL (reference sequence). Trimming removed 4 bases from V and 0 bases from J, with 12 bases in between. CDR3 region: CASSPSAQLNTEAFF. CDR3 nucleotides: TGTGCCAGCAGCCCCTCGGCACAGTTGAACACTGAAGCTTTCTTT. Combining the CDR3 with reference TRBV3-1 and TRBJ1-1 gives the whole variable domain DTAVSQTPKYLVTQMGNDKSIKCEQNLGHDTMYWYKQDSKKFLKIMFSYNNKELIINETVPNRFSPKSPDKAHLNLHINSLELGDSAVYFCASSPSAQLNTEAFFGQGTRLTVV.

The chain employs TRBV6-5 and TRBJ2-7; 9 nucleotides line up with TRBD2. This CDR3 contains 16 residues. From germline, CDR1 is MNHEY and CDR2 SVGAGI. Unmatched junction bases numbered 4, after V lost 0 bases and J lost 1 base. The CDR3 region is CASSYSSLAGSYEQYF. In DNA, the CDR3 is TGTGCCAGCAGTTACTCGAGCCTAGCGGGATCCTACGAGCAGTACTTC.

The CDR3 here is CASSQDPPPGAGGETQYF. CDR3 DNA: TGCGCCAGCAGCCAAGATCCTCCTCCCGGGGCTGGGGGAGAGACCCAGTACTTC. The V gene is TRBV4-1, the J gene TRBJ2-5; D tentatively fits TRBD1 or TRBD2 (5 bases each). CDR1 is MGHRA, CDR2 YSYEKL, per germline. The V gene lost 0 bases and the J gene lost 4 bases, with 21 bases spanning the gap. The CDR3 extends over 18 amino acids.

This chain connects TRBV6-5 to TRBJ2-1; a possible D gene is TRBD2 (6 bases). Germline-derived CDR1 and CDR2 are MNHEY and SVGAGI. Trimming shortened V by 7 bases and J by 1 base, and 14 bases separated the two germline ends. This CDR3 contains 15 residues. The DNA of the CDR3 is TGTGCCAGCAAAAACGGGGGAAGATCCTACAATGAGCAGTTCTTC. Its protein is CASKNGGRSYNEQFF.

This clonotype was seen a single time. V usage is TRBV20-1 and J usage is TRBJ2-7; TRBD2 agrees at 7 bases. Germline V CDR1 and CDR2: DFQATT, SNEGSKA (reference sequence). With V trimmed by 3 bases and J by 7 bases, 9 bases remained unmatched. The CDR3 totals 13 residues. The CDR3 sequence is CSARGLRVGEQYF. The CDR3 nucleotides are TGCAGTGCTAGGGGACTACGGGTAGGGGAGCAGTACTTC.

This sequence joins TRBV4-1 and TRBJ2-1; the match to TRBD2 covers 8 bases. V was clipped by 4 bases and J by 5 bases; unmatched bases: 16. The length of the CDR3 is 18 residues. Germline V lookup: CDR1 MGHRA, CDR2 YSYEKL. CDR3 in DNA: TGCGCCAGCAGCCTAGCTCAAGCCCGACTAGCGCCAAACAATGAGCAGTTCTTC. The encoded protein is CASSLAQARLAPNNEQFF.

The gene calls are TRBV19 and TRBJ2-1; D remains unclear. V dropped 3 bases and J dropped 6 bases, with 15 bases sitting between them. This CDR3 comprises 15 residues. Germline V CDR1 and CDR2: LNHDA, SQIVND (reference sequence). This chain's CDR3 is CASSISPFVSNEQFF. The CDR3 nucleotides read TGTGCCAGTAGTATCTCCCCATTCGTGTCCAATGAGCAGTTCTTC.

The rearrangement links TRBV6-6 to TRBJ2-7; possibly TRBD2 for D (5 bases). The CDR3 length is 13 residues. The ends were cut back, 5 bases at V and 3 bases at J, with 11 bases in the middle. The V gene's germline CDR1 is MNHNY and CDR2 SVGAGI (reference sequence). The CDR3 coding sequence is TGTGCCAGCAGTCGCTCGGGATACTACGAGCAGTACTTC. Protein: CASSRSGYYEQYF.